These 30 T cell receptor beta chains were all obtained from the same sample, sequenced in a study of T-cell reconstitution after alpha-beta-depleted transplantation in children. Unique molecular identifiers were used to barcode this TCRbeta library. From the PCR reads, TCRdb called clonotypes with MiXCR, one entry per CDR3 protein. The sample consists of about 370,000 distinct CDR3 sequences, roughly 20% of them appearing once. This specimen consisted of PBMCs from the stem cell graft donor, obtained from the stem cell graft. These receptors were taken from a human donor who donated a stem cell graft to a child with acute myeloid leukemia.

The rearrangement links TRBV29-1 to TRBJ2-7; 9 bases are a match to TRBD2. V trimming: 1 base; J trimming: 1 base; junction bases outside the gene matches: 5. Germline CDR1 SQVTM, CDR2 ANQGSEA. This CDR3 is built from 15 residues. The CDR3 is CSVEVWREGSYEQYF. As DNA, the CDR3 is TGCAGCGTTGAAGTCTGGCGGGAGGGTTCCTACGAGCAGTACTTC.

There are many counts of this clonotype. The gene calls are TRBV7-2 and TRBJ2-7; 9 nucleotides match TRBD2. Trimming took 6 bases from V and 2 from J; bases not matched to a gene: 8. Germline lookup yields CDR1 SGHTA and CDR2 FQGNSA. This CDR3 has 15 residues. The DNA of the CDR3 is TGTGCCAGCAGTTACCGACTAGCGGCCCCCTACGAGCAGTACTTC. Protein sequence: CASSYRLAAPYEQYF.

The sample holds many counts of this clonotype. The J gene is TRBJ2-5, the V gene TRBV5-6; D unclear. This CDR3 spans 14 amino acids. V dropped 4 bases and J dropped 2 bases, with 12 bases sitting between them. Germline values: CDR1 SGHDT, CDR2 YYEEEE. CDR3 residues: CASSVNRIQETQYF. CDR3 DNA sequence: TGTGCCAGCAGCGTCAACAGAATTCAAGAGACCCAGTACTTC. Supplemented by reference TRBV5-6 and TRBJ2-5, the full variable domain reads DAGVTQSPTHLIKTRGQQVTLRCSPKSGHDTVSWYQQALGQGPQFIFQYYEEEERQRGNFPDRFSGHQFPNYSSELNVNALLLGDSALYLCASSVNRIQETQYFGPGTRLLVL.

This clonotype was detected ten times or more. The chain combines TRBV7-9 with TRBJ2-1, with a weak D call TRBD2 (6 bases). The CDR3 length is 15 residues. Germline-derived CDR1 and CDR2 are SEHNR and FQNEAQ (reference sequence). Trimming removed 4 bases from V and 8 bases from J, with 18 bases in between. The CDR3 DNA follows: TGTGCCAGCAGCTCGAAGTCCGGGACTTTGCATGAGCAGTTCTTC. It yields the protein CASSSKSGTLHEQFF. The full variable domain, in which reference TRBV7-9 and TRBJ2-1 provide the parts outside the CDR3, is DTGVSQNPRHKITKRGQNVTFRCDPISEHNRLYWYRQTLGQGPEFLTYFQNEAQLEKSRLLSDRFSAERPKGSFSTLEIQRTEQGDSAMYLCASSSKSGTLHEQFFGPGTRLTVL.

This clonotype was recorded many times. The genes are TRBV6-2 or TRBV6-3 and TRBJ2-7; D is undetermined. Germline assignment: CDR1 MNHEY and CDR2 SVGEGT. This CDR3 contains 12 residues. Trimming took off 2 bases at V and 6 bases at J, with 8 bases between the two ends. The CDR3 DNA follows: TGTGCCAGCAGTTACGCTAGAACCGAGCAGTACTTC. It codes for CASSYARTEQYF.

This clonotype was counted a few times. The rearrangement joins TRBV29-1 to TRBJ2-1, with D unclear. Trimming stripped 2 bases from V and 6 bases from J, with 11 bases between. The CDR3 contains 13 residues. Germline loops: CDR1 SQVTM, CDR2 ANQGSEA. CDR3 residues: CSVEIWAPNEQFF. Written as DNA, the CDR3 is TGCAGCGTTGAAATTTGGGCCCCCAATGAGCAGTTCTTC.

This clonotype was picked up many times. DNA of the CDR3: TGTGCCAGCAGACGAGCCGGGACAGGGAGCACCGGGGAGCTGTTTTTT. Translation: CASRRAGTGSTGELFF. J is TRBJ2-2 and V is TRBV12-3 or TRBV12-4; 9 bases fit TRBD1. The ends lost 6 bases at V and 4 bases at J; junction bases unmatched: 9. The CDR3 runs 16 residues.

The DNA for the CDR3 is TGCAGTGCTAGAGAGGGGGCTAGGACAGCTTTCTTT. It codes for CSAREGARTAFF. This chain uses TRBV20-1 with TRBJ1-1; D is perhaps TRBD1 (6 bases). V shed 0 bases and J shed 10 bases, with 12 bases lying between them. There are 12 residues in the CDR3. Germline assignment: CDR1 DFQATT and CDR2 SNEGSKA (reference sequence).

This clonotype was seen ten or more times. V usage is TRBV7-9 and J usage is TRBJ2-1; D is ambiguous. The CDR3 is made up of 13 amino acids. Trimming cost V 1 base and J 4 bases, with 5 bases left between them. Germline V gene data show CDR1 as SEHNR and CDR2 as FQNEAQ (reference sequence). This CDR3 reads CASSLDAYNEQFF. The CDR3 bases are TGTGCCAGCAGCTTAGACGCATACAATGAGCAGTTCTTC.

Only one count was recorded for this clonotype. J is TRBJ2-6 and V is TRBV2; no clear D gene. Germline V lookup: CDR1 SNHLY, CDR2 FYNNEI. V was shortened by 7 bases and J by 0 bases, with 7 bases between the two germline ends. CDR3 length: 14 amino acids. CDR3 in amino acids: CASKRSSGANVLTF. The CDR3 coding sequence is TGTGCCAGCAAAAGAAGCTCTGGGGCCAACGTCCTGACTTTC.

This clonotype was recorded once. J is TRBJ2-7 and V is TRBV6-5; 9 bases are a match to TRBD2. The CDR3 runs to 16 residues. From germline, CDR1 is MNHEY and CDR2 SVGAGI. The J segment lost 2 bases and the V segment lost 0 bases, leaving 5 bases of the junction unmatched. The CDR3 DNA sequence: TGTGCCAGCAGTTACTCTATAGCGGGAGAGACCTACGAGCAGTACTTC. This codes for CASSYSIAGETYEQYF.

This chain links TRBV15 with TRBJ2-6; D is ambiguous. The germline V gene encodes CDR1 LNHNV and CDR2 YYDKDF (reference sequence). Between the trimmed V and J ends, which lost 0 bases and 0 bases, there was a span of 3 bases. CDR3 length equals 15 residues. The CDR3 spells CATSRDFSGANVLTF. Written as DNA, the CDR3 is TGTGCCACCAGCAGAGATTTCTCTGGGGCCAACGTCCTGACTTTC.

V and J are TRBV27 and TRBJ1-4, with D unresolved. CDR3 length: 15 residues. With 6 bases removed from V and 7 bases from J, the gap between germline ends came to 18 bases. Germline V gives CDR1 MNHEY, CDR2 SMNVEV (reference sequence). CDR3 DNA: TGTGCCAGCAGATTCTCAGTGGGGAGCAGTGAAAAACTGTTTTTT. Translating gives CASRFSVGSSEKLFF.

This clonotype was seen ten or more times. The genes are TRBV2 and TRBJ2-7; TRBD1 matches 8 bases. V lost 6 bases to trimming and J lost 2 bases; unmatched junction nucleotides: 12. Germline V gene sequence: CDR1 SNHLY, CDR2 FYNNEI. The CDR3 has 16 residues. The CDR3 DNA is TGTGCCAGCAGGTTACCAAGCGGACAGGGCACCTACGAGCAGTACTTC. Residues: CASRLPSGQGTYEQYF.

The CDR3 DNA sequence: TGTGCCAGCAGTCCCGGGGGCGGGAGAACAGATACGCAGTATTTT. It translates to CASSPGGGRTDTQYF. The chain carries TRBV5-8 and TRBJ2-3; possibly TRBD2 for D (7 bases). CDR1 and CDR2 from the germline V gene are SGHTS and YDEGEE. The CDR3 sequence is 15 residues long. V was pared by 5 bases and J by 3 bases, with 16 bases between. Full variable domain (rest looked up from reference TRBV5-8 and TRBJ2-3): EAGVTQSPTHLIKTRGQQATLRCSPISGHTSVYWYQQALGLGLQFLLWYDEGEERNRGNFPPRFSGRQFPNYSSELNVNALELEDSALYLCASSPGGGRTDTQYFGPGTRLTVL.

There are many counts of this clonotype. This chain links TRBV20-1 with TRBJ2-7; 7 bases align to TRBD1. Germline CDR1 reads DFQATT; CDR2 reads SNEGSKA (reference sequence). The CDR3 covers 16 residues. Losses at the gene ends were 0 bases for V and 2 bases for J; bases not matched to a gene: 10. DNA of the CDR3: TGCAGTGCTAGAGATTACCAACAGGGGTCTACCTACGAGCAGTACTTC. Translating it yields CSARDYQQGSTYEQYF.

The J gene is TRBJ2-3, the V gene TRBV6-2 or TRBV6-3, with D hard to call. CDR3 length: 15 amino acids. Trimming took 2 bases from V and 1 from J, leaving 10 bases between them. Germline values: CDR1 MNHEY, CDR2 SVGEGT. The CDR3 spells CASSYGYLGTDTQYF. DNA for the CDR3: TGTGCCAGCAGTTACGGCTATTTGGGCACAGATACGCAGTATTTT.

The V call is TRBV3-1, the J call TRBJ2-3, with D tentatively TRBD2 (5 bases). CDR3 length: 12 amino acids. Germline V gene data show CDR1 as LGHDT and CDR2 as YNNKEL (reference sequence). The V end lost 5 bases, the J end lost 6 bases, and 9 bases lay between the germline ends. The CDR3 DNA sequence: TGTGCCAGCAGCACACTAGGTGATACGCAGTATTTT. It is translated as CASSTLGDTQYF.

This clonotype was detected a few times. J is TRBJ1-1 and V is TRBV7-6; possibly TRBD1 for D (5 bases). Between the trimmed V and J ends, which lost 5 bases and 4 bases, there was a span of 14 bases. There are 14 residues in the CDR3. Germline lookup yields CDR1 SGHVS and CDR2 FNYEAQ. CDR3 protein: CASSPQTVLTEAFF. CDR3 DNA: TGTGCCAGCAGCCCCCAGACAGTTCTCACTGAAGCTTTCTTT.

This clonotype was picked up many times. The chain has TRBV29-1 and TRBJ2-5; 9 nucleotides agree with TRBD2. Germline CDR1 is SQVTM and CDR2 is ANQGSEA. After removal of 5 bases from V and 2 bases from J, the junction contained 15 bases not matched to a gene. The CDR3 length is 17 residues. CDR3 in amino acids: CSVPWKTSGPSQETQYF. CDR3 sequence (DNA): TGCAGCGTTCCCTGGAAGACTAGCGGACCTTCTCAAGAGACCCAGTACTTC.

A few counts support this clonotype. The chain couples TRBV4-2 to TRBJ2-1; 7 bases are a match to TRBD2. The CDR3 contains 20 residues. Trimming took 0 bases from V and 6 from J; bases not matched to a gene: 20. Germline CDR1 reads LGHNA; CDR2 reads YNFKEQ. The CDR3 sequence is CASSQDLFLAGAGAVNEQFF. The CDR3 DNA sequence: TGTGCCAGCAGCCAAGATCTCTTCCTAGCTGGGGCGGGAGCGGTCAATGAGCAGTTCTTC.

This clonotype was seen repeatedly, ten times or more. The rearrangement uses TRBV29-1 and TRBJ2-7, with a possible D match to TRBD2 (5 bases). This CDR3 is 13 amino acids long. Trimming stripped 4 bases from V and 0 bases from J, with 10 bases between. CDR1 is SQVTM and CDR2 is ANQGSEA in the germline V gene. In DNA, the CDR3 is TGCAGCGTTGCCCGGGATACCTCCTACGAGCAGTACTTC. This sequence encodes CSVARDTSYEQYF.

This clonotype was seen repeatedly, ten times or more. The chain employs TRBV10-3 and TRBJ2-3; TRBD2 aligns across 13 bases. CDR1 and CDR2 (germline): ENHRY, SYGVKD. The CDR3 totals 15 residues. With V trimmed by 5 bases and J by 3 bases, 2 bases remained unmatched. This CDR3 is CAISWTSGGTDTQYF. The CDR3 nucleotides read TGTGCCATCAGTTGGACTAGCGGGGGTACAGATACGCAGTATTTT.

The gene calls are TRBV10-3 and TRBJ1-1; 8 bases map to TRBD1. In germline, CDR1 is ENHRY, CDR2 SYGVKD. There are 15 residues in the CDR3. V lost 7 bases to trimming and J lost 0 bases; unmatched junction nucleotides: 7. CDR3: CAIKDRAEMNTEAFF. DNA for the CDR3: TGTGCCATCAAGGACAGGGCAGAGATGAACACTGAAGCTTTCTTT.

The chain carries TRBV4-3 and TRBJ2-1, with TRBD2 identical over 10 bases. There are 18 residues in the CDR3. Germline CDR1 LGHNA, CDR2 YSLEER. Germline trimming cut 1 base from V and 3 bases from J; bases unmatched to any gene: 9. In DNA, the CDR3 is TGCGCCAGCAGCCAAGGGCTAGCGGGAGTTTGGGTCTACAATGAGCAGTTCTTC. Amino acid sequence: CASSQGLAGVWVYNEQFF.

The chain carries TRBV12-3 or TRBV12-4 and TRBJ2-5; D may be TRBD1 (6 bases). V was trimmed by 5 bases and J by 5 bases, leaving 15 bases between them. This CDR3 contains 14 residues. This CDR3 reads CASSHDRSSETQYF. As DNA, the CDR3 is TGTGCCAGCAGTCATGACAGGAGCTCGGAGACCCAGTACTTC.

The chain joins TRBV6-2 or TRBV6-3 to TRBJ2-7; D gene unclear. The germline V and J ends were trimmed by 4 bases and 2 bases, with 12 bases remaining between them. Germline V gives CDR1 MNHEY, CDR2 SVGEGT. The CDR3 is made up of 14 amino acids. CDR3 sequence (DNA): TGTGCCAGCAGTTCCTCGCGGTTACCCTACGAGCAGTACTTC. This gives the protein CASSSSRLPYEQYF.

The chain recombines TRBV2 with TRBJ2-5; 11 positions agree with TRBD2. The CDR3 contains 16 residues. The germline gives CDR1 SNHLY, CDR2 FYNNEI. The V and J ends lost 7 bases and 5 bases, in that order; junction bases with no gene match: 12. CDR3 sequence reads: CASKARLAGGGETQYF. Here the CDR3 DNA reads TGTGCCAGCAAGGCACGGCTAGCGGGAGGAGGGGAGACCCAGTACTTC.

Ten or more counts support this clonotype. The chain's CDR3 is CASSPSGGSSYNEQFF. CDR3 nucleotide sequence: TGTGCCAGCAGTCCCAGCGGGGGCAGCTCCTACAATGAGCAGTTCTTC. The chain employs TRBV12-3 or TRBV12-4 and TRBJ2-1, with TRBD2 matching over 8 bases. V trimming: 5 bases; J trimming: 0 bases; junction bases outside the gene matches: 6. This CDR3 spans 16 amino acids.

The sample holds a few counts of this clonotype. DNA of the CDR3: TGCGCCAGCAGCTTGGAGGACTCGGGCACTGAAGCTTTCTTT. The encoded protein is CASSLEDSGTEAFF. The V gene is TRBV5-1, the J gene TRBJ1-1; no clear D. This CDR3 is 14 amino acids long. Trimming cost V 0 bases and J 4 bases, with 10 bases left between them. Per the germline V gene, CDR1 is SGHRS and CDR2 is YFSETQ. The full variable domain, completed using reference TRBV5-1 and TRBJ1-1, is KAGVTQTPRYLIKTRGQQVTLSCSPISGHRSVSWYQQTPGQGLQFLFEYFSETQRNKGNFPGRFSGRQFSNSRSEMNVSTLELGDSALYLCASSLEDSGTEAFFGQGTRLTVV.